This TCR beta chain was retrieved from a study of PD-1 blockade in classical Hodgkin lymphoma. Study-level findings and limits: Newly diagnosed patients reportedly had lower baseline TCR diversity than healthy donors. Whoever responded completely had baseline diversity much like that seen in newly diagnosed patients. CD4+ but not CD8+ TCR diversity rose significantly by C4D1.

In regard to this clone: Its antigen remains unknown.

The time point was: cycle 4 day 1 (C4D1), after 5 to 7 weeks of nivolumab. In every patient, relapse followed autologous stem cell transplantation, while exposure to brentuximab vedotin differed. Starting with thawed PBMCs, CD4+ T cells were purified by magnetic negative selection. Trimming pared 2 bases from V and 0 bases from J, leaving 11 bases between. Germline values: CDR1 SGHRS, CDR2 YFSETQ. CDR3 length equals 16 residues. Assay used: immunoSEQ multiplex PCR; TCRdb lists only in-frame clones, some missing. The table records around 17,000 clones, around 72% of them present only once. The TCR originated in a human donor with classical Hodgkin lymphoma. The chain is built from TRBV5-1 and TRBJ2-2; no firm D call. The sequenced sample was CD4+ T cells from blood, obtained before the fourth cycle of nivolumab. CDR3 in amino acids: CASSFQNNPNTGELFF. In nucleotides, the CDR3 is TGCGCCAGCAGCTTTCAGAACAATCCGAACACCGGGGAGCTGTTTTTT.